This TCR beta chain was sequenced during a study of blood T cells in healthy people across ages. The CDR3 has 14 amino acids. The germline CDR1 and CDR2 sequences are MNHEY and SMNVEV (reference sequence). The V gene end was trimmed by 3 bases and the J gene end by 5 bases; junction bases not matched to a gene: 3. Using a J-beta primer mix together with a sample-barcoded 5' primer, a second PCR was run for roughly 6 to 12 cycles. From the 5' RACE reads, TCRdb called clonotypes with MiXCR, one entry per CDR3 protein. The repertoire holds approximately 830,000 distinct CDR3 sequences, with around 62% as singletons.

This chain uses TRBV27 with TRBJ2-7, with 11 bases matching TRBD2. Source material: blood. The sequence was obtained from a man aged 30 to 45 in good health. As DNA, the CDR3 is TGTGCCAGCAGTTTCGTAGCGGGGGGGGACGAGCAGTACTTC. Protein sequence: CASSFVAGGDEQYF.